These 21 T cell receptor beta chains came from one sample sequenced in a study of Graves' ophthalmopathy and Graves' hyperthyroidism. The authors amplified TCR beta CDR3 regions from RNA transcripts. After a first-round RT-PCR with HTBI primers, a second-round multiplex PCR was run. MiXCR was run by TCRdb on the multiplex PCR reads, yielding one entry per CDR3 protein. Counted here are around 520,000 distinct CDR3 sequences, roughly 40% occurring once; the ten biggest clones make up roughly 4%. Sample: peripheral blood or thyroid tissue (not recorded which). These receptors were collected from an adult man with Graves' hyperthyroidism.

This chain uses TRBV19 with TRBJ2-2; 7 positions match TRBD1. Germline assignment: CDR1 LNHDA and CDR2 SQIVND (reference sequence). Germline trimming cut 9 bases from V and 5 bases from J; bases unmatched to any gene: 12. This CDR3 is 15 amino acids long. CDR3 nucleotide sequence: TGTGCCAGCAGCTTAGAAGGGGGCAGGACCGGGGAGCTGTTTTTT. It yields the protein CASSLEGGRTGELFF.

The CDR3 coding sequence is TGCAGCATGACGGGACAGGGCATATCGGAAGCTTTCTTT. Translation: CSMTGQGISEAFF. This chain links TRBV29-1 with TRBJ1-1, with 9 bases fitting TRBD1. This CDR3 is built from 13 residues. Germline V gives CDR1 SQVTM, CDR2 ANQGSEA. J was trimmed by 8 bases and V by 8 bases; bases with no gene match: 12.

In the case of this clonotype: An end of the junction does not agree with germline; a read error may underlie this. The genes are TRBV7-9 and TRBJ2-5; D is unresolved. The CDR3 sequence is 13 residues long. CDR1 SEHNR and CDR2 FQNEAQ come from the germline V gene (reference sequence). The DNA of the CDR3 is TGTGCTAGCAGCTGGAGCGCCAAAGAGACCCAGTACTTC. Protein product: CASSWSAKETQYF.

The chain combines TRBV28 with TRBJ2-5; D is perhaps TRBD1 or TRBD2 (5 bases each). There are 13 residues in the CDR3. The V gene's germline CDR1 is MDHEN and CDR2 SYDVKM. Trimming removed 8 bases from V and 5 bases from J, with 15 bases in between. The CDR3 nucleotides are TGTGCCAGCGACCCAGGGTGGGGGGAGACCCAGTACTTC. Amino acids: CASDPGWGETQYF.

V gene TRBV7-9 combines with J gene TRBJ2-1; 12 positions agree with TRBD2. The CDR3 sequence is 17 residues long. CDR1 and CDR2 from the germline V gene are SEHNR and FQNEAQ (reference sequence). V lost 3 bases and J lost 0; bases outside the gene matches: 3. DNA of the CDR3: TGTGCCAGCAGCTTCCCTAGCGGGGGGGCCTCCTACAATGAGCAGTTCTTC. This translates into CASSFPSGGASYNEQFF.

The chain links TRBV7-9 to TRBJ1-2; tentatively, D is TRBD1 (6 bases). V was pared by 3 bases and J by 10 bases, with 18 bases between. The CDR3 covers 14 residues. Germline V gene data show CDR1 as SEHNR and CDR2 as FQNEAQ (reference sequence). This CDR3 is CASSLVAGGQSYTF. The CDR3 DNA follows: TGTGCCAGCAGCTTGGTGGCGGGGGGGCAGTCCTACACCTTC.

This clonotype was counted ten times or more. This sequence joins TRBV24-1 and TRBJ2-2; D remains unclear. Germline assignment: CDR1 KGHDR and CDR2 SFDVKD. There are 14 residues in the CDR3. The CDR3 DNA is TGTGCAAACCCCGGGCCGGGGAACACCGGGGAGCTGTTTTTT. Translating gives CANPGPGNTGELFF.

Here the CDR3 reads CASSQEGGTPEAGYTF. The CDR3 DNA sequence: TGTGCCAGCAGCCAAGAAGGGGGGACACCCGAGGCGGGCTACACCTTC. This chain joins TRBV7-9 and TRBJ1-2, with D possibly TRBD1 on 6 matching bases. V lost 5 bases and J 8 bases, leaving 24 bases between the germline ends. The CDR3 is 16 amino acids. In germline, CDR1 is SEHNR, CDR2 FQNEAQ (reference sequence).

V and J are TRBV25-1 and TRBJ2-5, with a weak D call TRBD2 (6 bases). This CDR3 has 15 residues. CDR1 and CDR2 from the germline V gene are MGHDK and SYGVNS. Deletions cut 5 bases from V and 5 bases from J, with 18 bases between. The CDR3 bases are TGTGCCAGCAGTACTACTAGCAGTGAAGTGGAGACCCAGTACTTC. This sequence encodes CASSTTSSEVETQYF.

Ten or more counts support this clonotype. This chain connects TRBV29-1 to TRBJ1-1; D is unresolved. V was clipped by 8 bases and J by 6 bases, with 7 bases between them. CDR3 length: 9 residues. The germline V gene encodes CDR1 SQVTM and CDR2 ANQGSEA. The CDR3 sequence: CSTGAEAFF. CDR3 DNA: TGCAGCACCGGGGCTGAAGCTTTCTTT.

The rearrangement links TRBV24-1 to TRBJ2-2; D is perhaps TRBD1 (6 bases). Germline CDR1 KGHDR, CDR2 SFDVKD. V was pared by 6 bases and J by 5 bases, with 9 bases between. CDR3 size: 13 residues. Here the CDR3 reads CATSSGATGELFF. CDR3 nucleotides: TGTGCCACCAGTTCAGGGGCAACCGGGGAGCTGTTTTTT.

The chain recombines TRBV9 with TRBJ2-3; TRBD2 agrees at 9 bases. Germline CDR1 SGDLS, CDR2 YYNGEE. V dropped 5 bases and J dropped 4; count of bases not matched to a gene: 5. This CDR3 is built from 14 residues. The CDR3 protein is CASSSGGSADTQYF. The DNA for the CDR3 is TGTGCCAGCAGTAGCGGGGGATCTGCAGATACGCAGTATTTT.

This clonotype was seen only a few times. This chain uses TRBV20-1 with TRBJ2-7, with D unclear. The germline gives CDR1 DFQATT, CDR2 SNEGSKA (reference sequence). V was pared by 7 bases and J by 2 bases, with 9 bases between. CDR3 length equals 11 residues. The CDR3 here is CSVTGTYEQYF. Written as DNA, the CDR3 is TGCAGTGTTACGGGTACCTACGAGCAGTACTTC.

This clonotype was detected ten times or more. The CDR3 loop is CSVGVTTYEQYF. CDR3 DNA sequence: TGCAGCGTTGGGGTAACCACCTACGAGCAGTACTTC. This chain uses TRBV29-1 with TRBJ2-7; D unresolved. Germline loops: CDR1 SQVTM, CDR2 ANQGSEA. CDR3 size: 12 residues. V lost 4 bases and J 2 bases, leaving 9 bases between the germline ends.

This clonotype showed up many times. This rearrangement joins TRBV15 to TRBJ2-7; TRBD1 might be the D (5 bases). The CDR3 length is 15 residues. Germline V gives CDR1 LNHNV, CDR2 YYDKDF (reference sequence). Between the trimmed V and J ends, which lost 1 base and 0 bases, there was a span of 10 bases. The CDR3 sequence is CATSRGQIDSYEQYF. Written as DNA, the CDR3 is TGTGCCACCAGCAGAGGACAGATCGACTCCTACGAGCAGTACTTC.

This clonotype occurred once. A much larger clone differs from this one at a single base, so this may be a read error. This sequence joins TRBV29-1 and TRBJ2-3; TRBD1 is a possible D gene (6 bases). This CDR3 comprises 15 residues. Germline assignment: CDR1 SQVTM and CDR2 ANQGSEA. In nucleotides, the CDR3 is TGCAGCGCCACGAGGGACACCGTCGGTGGAGATACGCGGTATTTT. It codes for CSATRDTVGGDTRYF.

This chain connects TRBV29-1 to TRBJ2-7; TRBD1 might be the D (6 bases). From germline, CDR1 is SQVTM and CDR2 ANQGSEA. CDR3 length: 12 amino acids. The CDR3 loop reads CSFLGAYYEQYF. The DNA of the CDR3 is TGCTCCTTTCTGGGGGCATACTACGAGCAGTACTTC.

Ten or more counts support this clonotype. This rearrangement joins TRBV14 to TRBJ1-6; possibly TRBD1 for D (6 bases). V gave up 3 bases and J gave up 9 bases, with 18 bases separating them. This CDR3 spans 16 amino acids. From germline, CDR1 is SGHDN and CDR2 FVKESK. The DNA for the CDR3 is TGTGCCAGCAGCCAGGACCTTGCGGGGGCGAGTTCACCCCTCCACTTT. Protein product: CASSQDLAGASSPLHF.

In its sample, this clonotype was seen many times. This chain connects TRBV4-1 to TRBJ2-7, with 7 positions matching TRBD1. Germline V gene sequence: CDR1 MGHRA, CDR2 YSYEKL. V lost 0 bases and J lost 5; bases outside the gene matches: 10. The CDR3 has 16 residues. CDR3 nucleotide sequence: TGCGCCAGCAGCCAAGAAAAGGCCAGGGGGATCGACGAGCAGTACTTC. Its translation: CASSQEKARGIDEQYF.

The rearrangement joins TRBV15 to TRBJ2-7; 7 bases are a match to TRBD1. V shed 3 bases and J 1 base; nucleotides not matched to a gene: 6. Germline V gene sequence: CDR1 LNHNV, CDR2 YYDKDF (reference sequence). This CDR3 is built from 15 residues. The CDR3 DNA reads as TGTGCCACCAGCAGTTTTGACAGGGAGTCCTACGAGCAGTACTTC. This translates into CATSSFDRESYEQYF.

The chain has TRBV7-8 and TRBJ1-1; D possibly corresponds to TRBD1 (6 bases). Trimming removed 5 bases at V and 4 bases at J, with 17 bases between. CDR1 and CDR2 from the germline V gene are SGHVS and FQNEAQ. The CDR3 contains 15 residues. DNA for the CDR3: TGTGCCAGCAGCCCCTTCCAGGGGCCGGTCACTGAAGCTTTCTTT. It specifies CASSPFQGPVTEAFF.